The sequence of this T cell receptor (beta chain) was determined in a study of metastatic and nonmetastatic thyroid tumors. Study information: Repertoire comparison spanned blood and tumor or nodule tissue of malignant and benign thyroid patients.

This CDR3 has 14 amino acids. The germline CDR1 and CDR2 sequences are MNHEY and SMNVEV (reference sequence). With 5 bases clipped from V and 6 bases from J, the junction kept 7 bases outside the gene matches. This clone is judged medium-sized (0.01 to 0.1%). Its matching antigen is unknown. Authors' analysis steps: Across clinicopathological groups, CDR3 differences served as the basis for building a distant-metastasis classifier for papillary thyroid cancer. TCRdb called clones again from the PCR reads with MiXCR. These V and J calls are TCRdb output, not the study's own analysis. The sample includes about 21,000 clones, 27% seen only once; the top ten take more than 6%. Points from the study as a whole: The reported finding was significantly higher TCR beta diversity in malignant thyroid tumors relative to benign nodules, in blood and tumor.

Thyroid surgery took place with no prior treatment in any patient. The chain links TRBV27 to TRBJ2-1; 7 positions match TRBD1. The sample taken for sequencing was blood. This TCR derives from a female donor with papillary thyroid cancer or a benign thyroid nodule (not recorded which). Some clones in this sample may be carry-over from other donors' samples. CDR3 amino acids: CASSPFDRANEQFF. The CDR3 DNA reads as TGTGCCAGCAGTCCTTTCGACAGGGCCAATGAGCAGTTCTTC.